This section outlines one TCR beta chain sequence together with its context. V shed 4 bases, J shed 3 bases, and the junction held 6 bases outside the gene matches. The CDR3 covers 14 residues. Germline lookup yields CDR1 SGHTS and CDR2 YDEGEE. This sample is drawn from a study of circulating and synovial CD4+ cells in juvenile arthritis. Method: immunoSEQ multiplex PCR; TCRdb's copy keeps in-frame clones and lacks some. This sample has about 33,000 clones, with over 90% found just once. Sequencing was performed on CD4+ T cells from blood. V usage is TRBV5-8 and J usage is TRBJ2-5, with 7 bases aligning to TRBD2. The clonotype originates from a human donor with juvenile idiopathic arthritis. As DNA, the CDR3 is TGTGCCAGCAGCCCCGGGGGAGGGAAAGAGACCCAGTACTTC. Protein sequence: CASSPGGGKETQYF.